The sequence of this T cell receptor beta chain was determined in a study of blood T cells in healthy people across ages (dated by TCRdb to between 2015 and 2016). With respect to the entire study: In model experiments, roughly one uniquely barcoded TCR beta cDNA molecule per two T cells was captured by template switching. Two additional independent replicas of 1 million unique cDNA reads from the same blood draw were analyzed for two donors (one aged 18 to 30 and one aged 80 or older). To avoid experimental bias, donors of different ages were distributed randomly across sequencing lanes. The donors were split into four age groups: young (average 16 years), middle-aged (about 40), aged (more than 55) and long-lived (82). Age-related changes in TCR beta repertoire diversity were measured in the study by deep sequencing normalized with unique cDNA molecular identifiers. Overall results and qualifications from the work: Bulk unsorted PBMC profiling prevented conclusive comparison of naive and antigen-experienced compartments. Observed TCR beta diversity per million T cells fell roughly linearly with age, and a significant reduction was already apparent by age roughly 40. Compared with the aged group, the long-lived group had more naive CD4+ T cells, fewer expanded clones and increased TCR diversity, a pattern suggesting age selection. Total diversity estimates from one million sequenced T cells were considered lower bounds and underestimates. A strong correlation was found between observed TCR beta diversity and the percentage of naive T cells measured by flow cytometry. Because donor CMV infection status was unknown, age-related changes in expanded clonotypes were potentially confounded.

The CDR3 sequence holds 15 residues, the cysteine and phenylalanine included. Here the CDR3 DNA is all that survives: 45 bases in frame from base 1. To prepare the library, 5' RACE was applied. The instrument given in TCRdb is Illumina HiSeq 2500. The second PCR ran for roughly 7 to 11 cycles and used a J-beta primer mix along with a sample-barcoded 5' primer. Each TCR beta cDNA molecule received a unique molecular identifier from a template-switch 5' adaptor carrying 12 random nucleotides. Each sample yielded at least 3 million CDR3-containing paired-end reads. First-strand cDNA was synthesized from all RNA with the Mint cDNA synthesis kit, primed by a TRBC-specific oligonucleotide. Following uracil-DNA glycosylase treatment, a first 18-cycle PCR with universal primers M1SS and BC2_uni_R was performed on all cDNA. The original methods were these. For normalization, 1 million high-quality reads were randomly selected from each sample, with every read carrying a distinct molecular identifier. Reads sharing molecular identifiers were discarded rather than binned into consensus sequences. MiTCR, with a Q25 quality threshold and the strictest error-elimination algorithm, was used for CDR3 identification, clonotype clustering and error correction. A nonparametric unseen species model with Euler transformation was used to estimate a lower bound on total TCR beta diversity. TCRdb applied fastp at Q25 and MiXCR to the public reads, then kept only in-frame beta chains. CDR3 protein duplicates are merged, each entry listing the most common genes and DNA. The V and J calls here are based on TCRdb, not the publication. The sample yields approximately 900,000 distinct CDR3 sequences; around 49% were counted once. Roughly 13% of the sample comes from the top ten.

This clonotype occurred once. The antigen it recognizes is unknown. Base qualities are not recorded, but no much larger clone differs from it by a single base. Systemically healthy Caucasian individuals from Russia, some 40 in total and aged about 6 to 95 years, were included as donors. Each donor gave roughly 9.5 milliliters of peripheral blood, collected into EDTA-treated Vacutainer tubes. PBMCs were isolated by Ficoll-Paque density-gradient centrifugation, with at least 6.5 million obtained per sample. Trizol reagent was used to extract total RNA from the PBMCs, yielding at least 5 micrograms per sample. For every donor, flow cytometry on a PBMC aliquot measured the percentage of naive CD45RAhigh/CD27high T cells.

The specimen was blood. This clonotype was obtained from a man aged 25-45 years in good health. The rearranged segments are TRBV12-3 or TRBV12-4 and TRBJ2-7; a stretch of 8 junction bases matches TRBD1. The DNA end is more similar to TRBJ2-5, so the J call may be wrong. The CDR3 region: CASSTTGTGQETQYF. The bases read TGTGCCAGCAGTACGACCGGGACAGGCCAAGAGACCCAGTACTTC.